These 25 T cell receptor beta chains were sequenced from one sample in a study of cytomegalovirus exposure and HLA in healthy donors. The PCR employed 60 Vbeta primers together with 13 Jbeta primers. Method: immunoSEQ multiplex PCR; TCRdb's copy keeps in-frame clones and lacks some. The sample lists under 90,000 clones, around 70% occurring once. The sequencing input was PBMCs. The receptors come from a woman between 50 and 59 years old in good health and CMV-seropositive.

The chain has TRBV6-5 and TRBJ1-2; D is possibly TRBD1 (6 bases). V was pared by 5 bases and J by 8 bases, with 15 bases between. Germline CDR1 is MNHEY and CDR2 is SVGAGI. There are 13 residues in the CDR3. The CDR3 loop is CASSGQNHWGYTF. The CDR3 DNA sequence: TGTGCCAGCAGTGGACAGAACCACTGGGGCTACACCTTC.

The CDR3 DNA sequence: TGTGCCAGCAGTGGACAGGGGTACACAGATACGCAGTATTTT. Translation gives CASSGQGYTDTQYF. This rearrangement joins TRBV2 to TRBJ2-3; 8 bases agree with TRBD1. Germline V CDR1 and CDR2: SNHLY, FYNNEI. V trimming: 4 bases; J trimming: 2 bases; junction bases outside the gene matches: 2. This CDR3 is 14 amino acids long.

The chain has TRBV4-3 and TRBJ2-7; the D gene is possibly TRBD2 (7 bases). CDR3 size: 14 residues. V was pared by 0 bases and J by 6 bases, with 12 bases between. Germline CDR1 reads LGHNA; CDR2 reads YSLEER. CDR3 sequence (DNA): TGCGCCAGCAGCCAAGACTGGGGGGGCCGCGAGCAGTACTTC. It is translated as CASSQDWGGREQYF.

The sample holds a few counts of this clone. CDR3 in DNA: TGTGCCAGCAGCTTCCCTTTCCAGGGAAAGGGACTTGGCTACACCTTC. The encoded protein is CASSFPFQGKGLGYTF. The genes are TRBV5-5 and TRBJ1-2; D might be TRBD1 (5 bases). The germline CDR1 and CDR2 sequences are SGHKS and YYEKEE (reference sequence). Trimming took off 2 bases at V and 7 bases at J, with 21 bases between the two ends. This CDR3 contains 16 residues.

This chain connects TRBV5-6 to TRBJ2-3; 7 positions agree with TRBD1. V was clipped by 0 bases and J by 0 bases; unmatched bases: 10. Per germline, CDR1 SGHDT and CDR2 YYEEEE. This CDR3 is 18 amino acids long. This CDR3 reads CASSLAGQILTSTDTQYF. CDR3 coding DNA: TGTGCCAGCAGCTTGGCGGGACAGATACTCACTAGCACAGATACGCAGTATTTT.

V usage is TRBV7-2 and J usage is TRBJ2-3, with a tentative D call TRBD2 (6 bases). Trimming cost V 5 bases and J 3 bases, with 9 bases left between them. CDR1 and CDR2 (germline): SGHTA, FQGNSA. The CDR3 is made up of 13 amino acids. The CDR3 DNA reads as TGTGCCAGCAGCGCGGGACCAACAGATACGCAGTATTTT. This encodes CASSAGPTDTQYF.

This chain uses TRBV28 with TRBJ2-3; no clear D. There are 10 residues in the CDR3. Germline values: CDR1 MDHEN, CDR2 SYDVKM. The V and J ends lost 7 bases and 5 bases respectively, with 4 bases between them. The CDR3 protein is CASKRDTQYF. The CDR3 region has the DNA TGTGCCAGCAAGCGAGATACGCAGTATTTT. Together with reference TRBV28 and TRBJ2-3, the CDR3 gives the full variable domain: DVKVTQSSRYLVKRTGEKVFLECVQDMDHENMFWYRQDPGLGLRLIYFSYDVKMKEKGDIPEGYSVSREKKERFSLILESASTNQTSMYLCASKRDTQYFGPGTRLTVL.

The chain has TRBV7-9 and TRBJ2-7; 14 bases map to TRBD2. The length of the CDR3 is 19 residues. Germline CDR1 SEHNR, CDR2 FQNEAQ (reference sequence). Losses at the gene ends were 5 bases for V and 2 bases for J; bases not matched to a gene: 14. The CDR3 protein is CASSPGGGLAGVRAYEQYF. The CDR3 nucleotides are TGTGCCAGCAGCCCGGGGGGGGGACTAGCGGGAGTCCGAGCCTACGAGCAGTACTTC.

V gene TRBV4-3 combines with J gene TRBJ2-7, with 9 bases lining up with TRBD2. From germline, CDR1 is LGHNA and CDR2 YSLEER. The J segment lost 6 bases and the V segment lost 0 bases, leaving 15 bases of the junction unmatched. The CDR3 contains 18 residues. DNA of the CDR3: TGCGCCAGCAGCCAAGATCGCGCGGTAGCGGGAGCGTCTGTCGAGCAGTACTTC. Translating it yields CASSQDRAVAGASVEQYF.

The rearrangement joins TRBV4-3 to TRBJ2-2, with TRBD1 as a possible D gene (5 bases). The CDR3 extends over 14 amino acids. Trimming shortened V by 1 base and J by 4 bases, and 7 bases separated the two germline ends. The germline V gene has CDR1 LGHNA and CDR2 YSLEER. CDR3 DNA sequence: TGCGCCAGCAGCCAAGTCACAGGCACCGGGGAGCTGTTTTTT. Translation: CASSQVTGTGELFF.

This clone was detected many times. The chain combines TRBV6-5 with TRBJ2-7; 8 positions agree with TRBD2. From germline, CDR1 is MNHEY and CDR2 SVGAGI. V was clipped by 7 bases and J by 5 bases; unmatched bases: 10. The CDR3 sequence is 14 residues long. CDR3 bases: TGTGCCAGCACTCCGGGGGGGAGTTCCAACGAGCAGTACTTC. This sequence encodes CASTPGGSSNEQYF.

This clone was detected once. The CDR3 coding sequence is TGTGCCAGTAGCCCTGGCGTGACAGGAGACAATCAGCCCCAGCATTTT. This sequence encodes CASSPGVTGDNQPQHF. This chain uses TRBV19 with TRBJ1-5, with D possibly matching TRBD1 (6 bases). The CDR3 spans 16 residues. In germline, CDR1 is LNHDA, CDR2 SQIVND (reference sequence). V was cut by 6 bases and J by 3 bases, with 18 bases left in between.

The chain links TRBV11-2 to TRBJ2-2; the D is unclear. CDR3 size: 17 residues. The ends were cut back, 4 bases at V and 0 bases at J, with 15 bases in the middle. Per the germline V gene, CDR1 is SGHAT and CDR2 is FQNNGV. The CDR3 loop is CASSYTSLSANTGELFF. The DNA of the CDR3 is TGTGCCAGCAGCTATACCTCTCTGAGCGCGAACACCGGGGAGCTGTTTTTT.

The gene calls are TRBV5-4 and TRBJ2-1; 14 bases match TRBD2. Unmatched junction bases numbered 4, after V lost 4 bases and J lost 4 bases. Germline loops: CDR1 SGHNT, CDR2 YYREEE (reference sequence). The CDR3 is 16 residues long. CDR3 sequence: CASSPGLAGDYNEQFF. CDR3 in DNA: TGTGCCAGCAGCCCGGGACTAGCGGGGGATTACAATGAGCAGTTCTTC.

This clone was counted between two and nine times. The chain is built from TRBV4-1 and TRBJ2-7, with 7 bases identical to TRBD1. The junction had 11 bases not matched to a gene; V was cut back by 1 base and J by 2 bases. This CDR3 has 17 amino acids. The germline CDR1 and CDR2 sequences are MGHRA and YSYEKL. In nucleotides, the CDR3 is TGCGCCAGCAGCCAAGCGATGTTGGCAGGGGGAGCCTACGAGCAGTACTTC. Translated: CASSQAMLAGGAYEQYF.

V gene TRBV2 combines with J gene TRBJ2-2; TRBD1 matches 8 bases. This CDR3 comprises 16 residues. V was clipped by 6 bases and J by 2 bases; unmatched bases: 8. The germline V gene encodes CDR1 SNHLY and CDR2 FYNNEI. Here the CDR3 DNA reads TGTGCCAGCAGAGAGACACAGGGGGGAAACACCGGGGAGCTGTTTTTT. Its protein product is CASRETQGGNTGELFF.

The rearrangement uses TRBV5-6 and TRBJ2-5; 7 bases map to TRBD1. Per the germline V gene, CDR1 is SGHDT and CDR2 is YYEEEE. The CDR3 totals 14 residues. V was pared by 5 bases and J by 3 bases, with 7 bases of the junction left unmatched. The CDR3 nucleotides read TGTGCCAGCAGTTTTGCCGGGACAGAAGAGACCCAGTACTTC. Its translation: CASSFAGTEETQYF.

This rearrangement joins TRBV29-1 to TRBJ2-5; 9 bases are shared with TRBD1. The CDR3 has 13 amino acids. With 5 bases clipped from V and 4 bases from J, the junction kept 5 bases outside the gene matches. Germline V gene lookup returns CDR1 SQVTM and CDR2 ANQGSEA. DNA for the CDR3: TGCAGCGTTTCCGCGACAGGGGGAGAGACCCAGTACTTC. Its protein is CSVSATGGETQYF.

About this clone: Other DNA sequences in the same sample also yield this CDR3. The genes are TRBV5-6 and TRBJ1-2; D perhaps matches TRBD1 (5 bases). CDR1 SGHDT and CDR2 YYEEEE come from the germline V gene. Trimming cost V 4 bases and J 4 bases, with 11 bases left between them. This CDR3 is built from 13 residues. The CDR3, as DNA: TGTGCCAGCAGCCTTGGGGGGGGCTATGGCTACACCTTC. It encodes CASSLGGGYGYTF.

In DNA, the CDR3 is TGCGCCAGCAGTACCGGGACAATAACGGGTGGGGCCAACGTCCTGACTTTC. It translates to CASSTGTITGGANVLTF. The chain has TRBV5-1 and TRBJ2-6, with D perhaps TRBD1 (6 bases). The germline V gene has CDR1 SGHRS and CDR2 YFSETQ. Trimming took 5 bases from V and 3 from J, leaving 18 bases between them. The CDR3 has 17 residues.

This chain connects TRBV29-1 to TRBJ2-5, with D possibly matching TRBD1 (5 bases). Trimming shortened V by 5 bases and J by 1 base, and 11 bases separated the two germline ends. From germline, CDR1 is SQVTM and CDR2 ANQGSEA. The CDR3 length is 13 residues. The CDR3 region is CSVPRQLQETQYF. The CDR3 nucleotides are TGCAGCGTTCCTAGACAGCTCCAAGAGACCCAGTACTTC.

This clone was observed a single time. V gene TRBV9 combines with J gene TRBJ2-1; tentatively, D is TRBD2 (6 bases). Trimming stripped 0 bases from V and 3 bases from J, with 10 bases between. The CDR3 is made up of 15 amino acids. Germline V lookup: CDR1 SGDLS, CDR2 YYNGEE. The CDR3 protein is CASSVAGEVYNEQFF. The DNA of the CDR3 is TGTGCCAGCAGCGTAGCGGGAGAAGTCTACAATGAGCAGTTCTTC.

This clone was seen once. The chain couples TRBV19 to TRBJ1-5, with 7 positions matching TRBD1. The germline CDR1 and CDR2 sequences are LNHDA and SQIVND (reference sequence). With V trimmed by 5 bases and J by 5 bases, 6 bases remained unmatched. This CDR3 has 14 residues. CDR3 nucleotide sequence: TGTGCCAGTAGTGAGACAGGGACTCATCAGCCCCAGCATTTT. Translated: CASSETGTHQPQHF.

For the CDR3, the DNA is TGCGCCAGCAGCACGGACAGATGGGAAAAACTGTTTTTT. Translated, it gives CASSTDRWEKLFF. The gene calls are TRBV4-3 and TRBJ1-4; D possibly corresponds to TRBD1 (6 bases). V lost 5 bases and J lost 8, with 12 bases in between. The CDR3 runs to 13 residues. Looked up from germline, CDR1 is LGHNA and CDR2 is YSLEER.

This clone was counted between two and nine times. The rearrangement joins TRBV7-9 to TRBJ1-4; D call uncertain. Germline V lookup: CDR1 SEHNR, CDR2 FQNEAQ (reference sequence). CDR3 length equals 16 residues. Trimming left V 5 bases short and J 0 bases short, with 13 bases between. The CDR3 protein is CASSDGGGATNEKLFF. CDR3 in DNA: TGTGCCAGCAGCGATGGAGGCGGAGCAACTAATGAAAAACTGTTTTTT.